These 26 T cell receptor beta chains were sequenced from one sample in a study of vaccination effects on CD4 cells after COVID-19 (dated by TCRdb to 2021 to 2024). The library was built by means of the immunoSEQ multiplex PCR assay. TCRdb obtained this table from immuneACCESS and retained in-frame rearrangements with V and J assigned. These tables miss some clones; where compared with another copy, unresolved V genes account for less than half of the shortfall, and the remainder is unexplained. The sample profile shows tens of thousands of clones; approximately 78% of them were found once. The ten biggest clones cover more than 1.3% of the sample. No antigen has been identified for these receptors. In the ViraFEST assay, PBMC were stimulated with viral peptide pools, and antigen-specific CD4+ T cell clonotypes were then identified by expansion using TCR sequencing. After 10 to 11 days of culture, CD4+ T cells were isolated with the EasySep CD4+ T cell isolation kit. Two doses of either the BNT162b2 or the mRNA-1273 mRNA SARS-CoV-2 vaccine were administered to participants.

The material was CD4+ T cells from PBMCs cultured with HCoV-NL63 spike peptides, obtained after COVID-19 vaccination. Per the publication, the cell subset or site label means: HCoV-NL63 spike overlapping peptide pool stimulation. These receptors came from a human donor who received a COVID-19 vaccine. Some clones in this sample may be carry-over from other donors' samples.

This rearrangement joins TRBV28 to TRBJ1-1; tentatively, D is TRBD1 (5 bases). V was pared by 5 bases and J by 2 bases, with 12 bases between. The CDR3 is 14 residues long. Germline V gene data show CDR1 as MDHEN and CDR2 as SYDVKM. This CDR3 is CASSGRGHNTEAFF. In DNA form, the CDR3 reads TGTGCCAGCAGTGGAAGGGGCCATAACACTGAAGCTTTCTTT. Combining the CDR3 with reference TRBV28 and TRBJ1-1 gives the whole variable domain DVKVTQSSRYLVKRTGEKVFLECVQDMDHENMFWYRQDPGLGLRLIYFSYDVKMKEKGDIPEGYSVSREKKERFSLILESASTNQTSMYLCASSGRGHNTEAFFGQGTRLTVV.

The chain uses TRBV30 and TRBJ1-4; 11 bases are shared with TRBD1. From germline, CDR1 is GTSNPN and CDR2 SVGIG (reference sequence). The length of the CDR3 is 16 residues. V lost 7 bases and J lost 0; bases outside the gene matches: 7. Here the CDR3 reads CASTGTGGSTNEKLFF. CDR3 coding DNA: TGTGCCTCCACGGGGACAGGGGGTTCAACTAATGAAAAACTGTTTTTT.

The chain recombines TRBV2 with TRBJ2-1; 7 nucleotides match TRBD1. With 8 bases clipped from V and 9 bases from J, the junction kept 13 bases outside the gene matches. In germline, CDR1 is SNHLY, CDR2 FYNNEI. There are 14 residues in the CDR3. CDR3 protein: CASQTGFQSTEQFF. CDR3 nucleotide sequence: TGTGCCAGCCAGACAGGGTTCCAATCTACTGAGCAGTTCTTC.

The chain has TRBV11-2 and TRBJ2-5; 8 bases map to TRBD1. Trimming cost V 1 base and J 1 base; bases outside gene matches: 2. The CDR3 has 15 residues. The V gene's germline CDR1 is SGHAT and CDR2 FQNNGV. The CDR3 is CASSLAGGPQETQYF. In nucleotides, the CDR3 is TGTGCCAGCAGCTTAGCAGGGGGCCCCCAAGAGACCCAGTACTTC.

The chain links TRBV5-1 to TRBJ1-2; 7 nucleotides agree with TRBD1. The CDR3 is 15 amino acids. Germline V gene lookup returns CDR1 SGHRS and CDR2 YFSETQ. V lost 2 bases and J lost 5; bases outside the gene matches: 9. CDR3: CASSFSPGQTYGYTF. The DNA of the CDR3 is TGCGCCAGCAGCTTCTCTCCGGGACAGACTTATGGCTACACCTTC.

V usage is TRBV28 and J usage is TRBJ1-6, with D perhaps matching TRBD1 (5 bases). V lost 6 bases and J 5 bases, leaving 14 bases between the germline ends. The CDR3 contains 15 residues. Germline V CDR1 and CDR2: MDHEN, SYDVKM. The CDR3 DNA sequence: TGTGCCAGCAGCCCCCGTGAAGGGGATAATTCACCCCTCCACTTT. This gives the protein CASSPREGDNSPLHF.

The chain combines TRBV6-5 with TRBJ2-7; 7 bases agree with TRBD2. CDR1 is MNHEY, CDR2 SVGAGI, per germline. V lost 3 bases, J lost 3 bases, and 2 bases stayed unmatched. CDR3 length equals 13 residues. The CDR3 DNA follows: TGTGCCAGCAGTTATGCGGGGGACTACGAGCAGTACGTC. It yields the protein CASSYAGDYEQYV.

V usage is TRBV30 and J usage is TRBJ2-3; 11 bases agree with TRBD1. J lost 6 bases, V lost 2 bases, and 7 bases had no gene match. This CDR3 is built from 15 residues. Germline values: CDR1 GTSNPN, CDR2 SVGIG (reference sequence). The CDR3 spells CAWSPGQGAQDTQYF. CDR3 DNA: TGTGCCTGGAGTCCCGGACAGGGGGCGCAGGATACGCAGTATTTT.

CDR3: CASSSADGVYQETQYF. In nucleotides, the CDR3 is TGTGCCAGCAGCTCGGCTGACGGGGTGTACCAAGAGACCCAGTACTTC. The genes are TRBV9 and TRBJ2-5, with D maybe TRBD2 (5 bases). Between the trimmed V and J ends, which lost 4 bases and 0 bases, there was a span of 16 bases. The CDR3 extends over 16 amino acids. Germline CDR1 reads SGDLS; CDR2 reads YYNGEE.

The chain joins TRBV28 to TRBJ1-2; unclear D gene. With 7 bases removed from V and 4 bases from J, the gap between germline ends came to 13 bases. The CDR3 is 13 amino acids. The germline V gene has CDR1 MDHEN and CDR2 SYDVKM. The CDR3 loop is CASTESVTYGYTF. CDR3 coding DNA: TGTGCCAGCACTGAGAGCGTGACCTATGGCTACACCTTC.

The chain carries TRBV12-5 and TRBJ2-5; the D gene is possibly TRBD2 (7 bases). This CDR3 has 14 residues. Germline V lookup: CDR1 LGHNT, CDR2 FRNRAP. CDR3 in amino acids: CASAWKGGQETQYF. DNA of the CDR3: TGTGCCTCCGCCTGGAAGGGGGGGCAAGAGACCCAGTACTTC.

The J gene is TRBJ1-6, the V gene TRBV9; D perhaps matches TRBD1 (5 bases). The CDR3 is 14 residues long. With 3 bases removed from V and 2 bases from J, the gap between germline ends came to 6 bases. Looked up from germline, CDR1 is SGDLS and CDR2 is YYNGEE. CDR3 sequence (DNA): TGTGCCAGCAGCGCAGGGACCTATAATTCACCCCTCCACTTT. It encodes CASSAGTYNSPLHF.

This clone has just one count. The rearrangement joins TRBV18 to TRBJ1-1; D gene unclear. Germline CDR1 reads KGHSH; CDR2 reads LQKENI. There are 13 residues in the CDR3. Trimming removed 4 bases at V and 0 bases at J, with 6 bases between. The CDR3, as DNA: TGTGCCAGCTCACAAGGGCTGAACACTGAAGCTTTCTTT. Amino acid sequence: CASSQGLNTEAFF.

This clone was seen a single time. The chain recombines TRBV3-1 (or the pseudogene TRBV3-2) with TRBJ1-2; D is unresolved. The V end lost 2 bases, the J end lost 0 bases, and 7 bases lay between the germline ends. This CDR3 contains 14 residues. Germline V gene data show CDR1 as LGHDT and CDR2 as YNNKEL (reference sequence). As DNA, the CDR3 is TGTGCCAGCAGCCAATGGCAAGCTAACTATGGCTACACCTTC. Protein sequence: CASSQWQANYGYTF.

The chain is built from TRBV19 and TRBJ1-2; 9 bases line up with TRBD1. The CDR3 runs to 13 residues. Germline V gives CDR1 LNHDA, CDR2 SQIVND (reference sequence). V lost 7 bases and J lost 4; bases outside the gene matches: 4. CDR3 nucleotides: TGTGCCAGTACTGAGACAGGGGGCTATGGCTACACCTTC. Residues: CASTETGGYGYTF.

The chain combines TRBV6-5 with TRBJ1-2; 8 bases are shared with TRBD1. The V gene end was trimmed by 6 bases and the J gene end by 5 bases; junction bases not matched to a gene: 5. The germline V gene has CDR1 MNHEY and CDR2 SVGAGI. The CDR3 consists of 13 residues. CDR3 sequence: CASSGQGLYGYTF. The DNA for the CDR3 is TGTGCCAGCAGCGGACAGGGATTATATGGCTACACCTTC.

This clone was observed a single time. The chain joins TRBV19 to TRBJ2-3; D not certain. The germline V gene has CDR1 LNHDA and CDR2 SQIVND (reference sequence). V was clipped by 3 bases and J by 2 bases, with 6 bases between them. The CDR3 is 13 residues long. CDR3 DNA sequence: TGTGCCAGTAGTATCGTTATCACAGATACGCAGTATTTT. It codes for CASSIVITDTQYF.

The chain employs TRBV11-2 and TRBJ2-5, with unresolved D. The CDR3 runs to 11 residues. V lost 8 bases and J 4 bases, leaving 8 bases between the germline ends. CDR1 is SGHAT and CDR2 is FQNNGV in the germline V gene. CDR3 sequence reads: CASADLETQYF. The CDR3 region has the DNA TGTGCCAGCGCAGATCTAGAGACCCAGTACTTC.

This clone was recorded only once. The J gene is TRBJ2-7, the V gene TRBV10-3; 9 positions agree with TRBD1. Germline V gene lookup returns CDR1 ENHRY and CDR2 SYGVKD. This CDR3 contains 13 residues. V lost 6 bases, J lost 4 bases, and 4 bases stayed unmatched. This CDR3 is CAISRQGGYEQYV. As DNA, the CDR3 is TGTGCCATCAGCAGACAGGGGGGATACGAGCAGTACGTC.

This clone was recorded only once. The CDR3 bases are TGTGCCAGCAGTGTTAGCACTCCTGTCACAGATACGCAGTATTTT. This translates into CASSVSTPVTDTQYF. The rearrangement uses TRBV2 and TRBJ2-3, with unresolved D. Germline V gene lookup returns CDR1 SNHLY and CDR2 FYNNEI. The CDR3 loop spans 15 amino acids. Trimming stripped 4 bases from V and 2 bases from J, with 13 bases between.

The genes are TRBV19 and TRBJ2-3, with 8 bases lining up with TRBD2. From germline, CDR1 is LNHDA and CDR2 SQIVND (reference sequence). This CDR3 contains 15 residues. Unmatched junction bases numbered 6, after V lost 4 bases and J lost 3 bases. CDR3 sequence (DNA): TGTGCCAGTAGTACCCGTAGCGGGGTAACAGATACGCAGTATTTT. Translating it yields CASSTRSGVTDTQYF. Full variable domain (rest looked up from reference TRBV19 and TRBJ2-3): DGGITQSPKYLFRKEGQNVTLSCEQNLNHDAMYWYRQDPGQGLRLIYYSQIVNDFQKGDIAEGYSVSREKKESFPLTVTSAQKNPTAFYLCASSTRSGVTDTQYFGPGTRLTVL.

This clone was detected a few times. CDR3 sequence (DNA): TGTGCCAGCACAACGGGACAGCATGCCTATGGCTACACCTTC. Translated, it gives CASTTGQHAYGYTF. The V call is TRBV6-5, the J call TRBJ1-2, with 7 bases fitting TRBD1. This CDR3 contains 14 residues. After removal of 7 bases from V and 4 bases from J, the junction contained 9 bases not matched to a gene. Germline V gene lookup returns CDR1 MNHEY and CDR2 SVGAGI.

The rearrangement joins TRBV30 to TRBJ1-6, with 10 positions matching TRBD1. V lost 3 bases and J lost 8; bases outside the gene matches: 10. Germline V gene data show CDR1 as GTSNPN and CDR2 as SVGIG (reference sequence). This CDR3 contains 16 residues. The CDR3 nucleotides are TGTGCCTGGAGCGGTCCCCGGGACAGGGGTGATTCACCCCTCCACTTT. Protein product: CAWSGPRDRGDSPLHF. Full variable domain (rest looked up from reference TRBV30 and TRBJ1-6): SQTIHQWPATLVQPVGSPLSLECTVEGTSNPNLYWYRQAAGRGLQLLFYSVGIGQISSEVPQNLSASRPQDRQFILSSKKLLLSDSGFYLCAWSGPRDRGDSPLHFGNGTRLTVT.

This clone was counted only a few times. The V gene is TRBV7-2, the J gene TRBJ2-7; 8 nucleotides agree with TRBD1. The trim removed 5 bases at V and 1 base at J, leaving 4 bases unmatched. Germline CDR1 is SGHTA and CDR2 is FQGNSA. CDR3 length: 14 amino acids. In nucleotides, the CDR3 is TGTGCCAGCAGCATCGGGACAGGTTCCTACGAGCAGTACGTC. It codes for CASSIGTGSYEQYV.

CDR3: CASSLWQGAANVLTF. In DNA form, the CDR3 reads TGTGCCAGCAGCTTGTGGCAGGGAGCGGCCAACGTCCTGACTTTC. This chain joins TRBV5-4 and TRBJ2-6; the D call may be TRBD1 or TRBD2 (5 bases each). The CDR3 is 15 residues long. From germline, CDR1 is SGHNT and CDR2 YYREEE (reference sequence). V lost 1 base to trimming and J lost 6 bases, with 11 bases between them.

The rearrangement uses TRBV5-1 and TRBJ2-3; no definite D call. The ends were cut back, 0 bases at V and 5 bases at J, with 4 bases in the middle. The CDR3 is made up of 12 amino acids. CDR1 and CDR2 from the germline V gene are SGHRS and YFSETQ. The CDR3 DNA follows: TGCGCCAGCAGCTTGGGAGGAGATACGCAGTATTTT. Its translation is CASSLGGDTQYF. The full variable domain, its missing parts supplied by reference TRBV5-1 and TRBJ2-3, is KAGVTQTPRYLIKTRGQQVTLSCSPISGHRSVSWYQQTPGQGLQFLFEYFSETQRNKGNFPGRFSGRQFSNSRSEMNVSTLELGDSALYLCASSLGGDTQYFGPGTRLTVL.